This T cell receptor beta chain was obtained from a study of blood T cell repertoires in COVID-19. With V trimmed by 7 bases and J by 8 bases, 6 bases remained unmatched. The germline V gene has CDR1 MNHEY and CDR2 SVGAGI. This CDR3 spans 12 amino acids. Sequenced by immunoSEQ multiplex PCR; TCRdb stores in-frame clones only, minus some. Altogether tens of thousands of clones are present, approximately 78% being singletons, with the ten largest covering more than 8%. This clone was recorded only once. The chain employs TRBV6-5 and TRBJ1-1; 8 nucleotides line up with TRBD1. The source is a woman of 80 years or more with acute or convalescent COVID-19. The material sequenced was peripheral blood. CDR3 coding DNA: TGTGCCAGCAAAATAGGACAGGGAGAAGCTTTCTTT. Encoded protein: CASKIGQGEAFF.